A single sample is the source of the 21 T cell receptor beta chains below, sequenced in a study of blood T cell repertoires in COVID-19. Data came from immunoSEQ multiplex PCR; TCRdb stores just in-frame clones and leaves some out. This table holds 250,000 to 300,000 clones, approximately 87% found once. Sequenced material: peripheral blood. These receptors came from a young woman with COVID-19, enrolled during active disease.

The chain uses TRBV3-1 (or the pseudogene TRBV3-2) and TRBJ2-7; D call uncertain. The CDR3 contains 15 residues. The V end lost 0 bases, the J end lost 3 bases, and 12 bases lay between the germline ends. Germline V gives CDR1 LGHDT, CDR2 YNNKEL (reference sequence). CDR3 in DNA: TGTGCCAGCAGCCAAGAAATTAACAGCCACTACGAGCAGTACTTC. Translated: CASSQEINSHYEQYF.

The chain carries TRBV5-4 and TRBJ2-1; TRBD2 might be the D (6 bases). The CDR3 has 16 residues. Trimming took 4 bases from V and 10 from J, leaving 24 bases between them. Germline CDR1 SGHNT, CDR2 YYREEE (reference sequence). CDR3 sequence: CASSVPGLPQKREQFF. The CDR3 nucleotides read TGTGCCAGCAGCGTACCGGGACTTCCCCAAAAGAGGGAGCAGTTCTTC.

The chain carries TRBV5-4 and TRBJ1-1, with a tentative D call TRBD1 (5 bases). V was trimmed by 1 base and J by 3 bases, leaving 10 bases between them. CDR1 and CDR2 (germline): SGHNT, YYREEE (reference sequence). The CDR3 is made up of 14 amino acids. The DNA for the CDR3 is TGTGCCAGCAGCTTGTGGGGCGCCGACACTGAAGCTTTCTTT. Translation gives CASSLWGADTEAFF.

The CDR3 loop is CATSRPGTGKSYEQYF. CDR3 DNA sequence: TGTGCCACCAGCAGACCCGGGACAGGGAAGTCATACGAGCAGTACTTC. The chain carries TRBV15 and TRBJ2-7, with 9 bases matching TRBD1. Looked up from germline, CDR1 is LNHNV and CDR2 is YYDKDF (reference sequence). Trimming took 2 bases from V and 4 from J; bases not matched to a gene: 9. The CDR3 has 16 amino acids.

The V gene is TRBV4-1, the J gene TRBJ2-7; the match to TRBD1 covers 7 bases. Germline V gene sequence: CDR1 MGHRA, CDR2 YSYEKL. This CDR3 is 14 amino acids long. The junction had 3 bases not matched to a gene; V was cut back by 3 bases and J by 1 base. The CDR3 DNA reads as TGCGCCAGCAGCCATACGGACAGGTCCTACGAGCAGTACTTC. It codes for CASSHTDRSYEQYF.

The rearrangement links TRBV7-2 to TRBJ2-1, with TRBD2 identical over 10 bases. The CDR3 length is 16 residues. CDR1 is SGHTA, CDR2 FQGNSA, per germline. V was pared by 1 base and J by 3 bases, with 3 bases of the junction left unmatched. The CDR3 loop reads CASSLGLAGGYNEQFF. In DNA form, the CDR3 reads TGTGCCAGCAGCTTAGGATTAGCGGGGGGCTACAATGAGCAGTTCTTC.

CDR3 sequence reads: CASSLGQTIDTQYF. CDR3 nucleotides: TGTGCCAGCAGCTTAGGACAGACAATAGATACGCAGTATTTT. The chain carries TRBV13 and TRBJ2-3, with unresolved D. V lost 0 bases, J lost 5 bases, and 9 bases lay in between. Germline CDR1 PRHDT, CDR2 FYEKMQ (reference sequence). The CDR3 is made up of 14 amino acids.

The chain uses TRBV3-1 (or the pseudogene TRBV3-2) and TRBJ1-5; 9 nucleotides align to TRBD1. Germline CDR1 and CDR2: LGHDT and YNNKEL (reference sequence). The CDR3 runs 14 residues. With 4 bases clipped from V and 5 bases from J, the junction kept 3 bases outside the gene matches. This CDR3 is CASSLGQGYQPQHF. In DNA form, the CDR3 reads TGTGCCAGCAGCCTGGGACAGGGATATCAGCCCCAGCATTTT.

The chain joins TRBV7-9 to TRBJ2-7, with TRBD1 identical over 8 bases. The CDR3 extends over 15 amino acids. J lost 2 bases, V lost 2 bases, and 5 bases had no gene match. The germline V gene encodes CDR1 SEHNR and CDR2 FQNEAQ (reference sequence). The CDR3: CASSLQGAATYEQYF. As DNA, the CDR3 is TGTGCCAGCAGCTTACAGGGGGCCGCGACCTACGAGCAGTACTTC.

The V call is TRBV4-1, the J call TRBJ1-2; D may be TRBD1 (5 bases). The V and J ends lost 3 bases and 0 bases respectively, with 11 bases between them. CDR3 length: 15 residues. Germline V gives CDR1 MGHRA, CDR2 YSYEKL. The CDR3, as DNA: TGCGCCAGCAGCCAGCAGACAGTGACTAACTATGGCTACACCTTC. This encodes CASSQQTVTNYGYTF.

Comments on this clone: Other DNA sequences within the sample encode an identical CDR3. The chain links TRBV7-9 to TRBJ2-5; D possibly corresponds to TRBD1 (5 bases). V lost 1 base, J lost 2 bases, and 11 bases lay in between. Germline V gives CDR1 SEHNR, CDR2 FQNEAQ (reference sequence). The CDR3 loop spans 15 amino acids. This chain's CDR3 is CASSLDRTTQETQYF. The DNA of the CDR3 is TGTGCCAGCAGCTTAGATCGGACAACTCAAGAGACCCAGTACTTC.

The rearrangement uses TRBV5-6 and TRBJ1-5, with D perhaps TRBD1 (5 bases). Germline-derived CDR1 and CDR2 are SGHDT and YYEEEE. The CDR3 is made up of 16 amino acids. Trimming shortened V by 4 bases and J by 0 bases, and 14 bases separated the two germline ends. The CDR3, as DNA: TGTGCCAGCAGCCATTCAGGGTTCTATAGCAATCAGCCCCAGCATTTT. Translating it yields CASSHSGFYSNQPQHF.

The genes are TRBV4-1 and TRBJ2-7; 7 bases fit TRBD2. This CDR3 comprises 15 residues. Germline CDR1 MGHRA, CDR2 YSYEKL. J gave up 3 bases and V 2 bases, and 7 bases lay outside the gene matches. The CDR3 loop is CASSQYWTSNYEQYF. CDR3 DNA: TGCGCCAGCAGCCAATATTGGACTAGTAACTACGAGCAGTACTTC.

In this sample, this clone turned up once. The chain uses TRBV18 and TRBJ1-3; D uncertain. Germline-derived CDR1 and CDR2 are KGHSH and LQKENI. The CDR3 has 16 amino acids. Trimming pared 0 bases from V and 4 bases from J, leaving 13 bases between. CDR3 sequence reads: CASSPPFPGGGNTIYF. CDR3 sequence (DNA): TGTGCCAGCTCACCACCATTTCCAGGCGGGGGAAACACCATATATTTT.

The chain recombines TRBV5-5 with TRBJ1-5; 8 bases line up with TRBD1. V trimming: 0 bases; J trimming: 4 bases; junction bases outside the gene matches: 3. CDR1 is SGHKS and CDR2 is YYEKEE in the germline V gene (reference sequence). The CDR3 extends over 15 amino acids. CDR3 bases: TGTGCCAGCAGCTTGGCCGGGACAGGTAATCAGCCCCAGCATTTT. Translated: CASSLAGTGNQPQHF.

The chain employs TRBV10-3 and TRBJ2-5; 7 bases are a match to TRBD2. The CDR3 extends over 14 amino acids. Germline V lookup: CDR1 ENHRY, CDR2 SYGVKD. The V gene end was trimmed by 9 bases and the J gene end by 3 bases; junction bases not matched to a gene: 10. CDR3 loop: CAINPGLTEETQYF. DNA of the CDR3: TGTGCCATAAATCCGGGACTAACGGAAGAGACCCAGTACTTC.

The CDR3 nucleotides are TGCGCCAGCAGTGAGTTTTTAGCGGGGCGCTACAATGAGCAGTTCTTC. Amino acid sequence: CASSEFLAGRYNEQFF. The V gene is TRBV10-1, the J gene TRBJ2-1, with TRBD2 matching 8 bases. J gave up 3 bases and V 1 base, and 5 bases lay outside the gene matches. This CDR3 spans 16 amino acids. Germline V CDR1 and CDR2: WNHNN, SYGVQD (reference sequence).

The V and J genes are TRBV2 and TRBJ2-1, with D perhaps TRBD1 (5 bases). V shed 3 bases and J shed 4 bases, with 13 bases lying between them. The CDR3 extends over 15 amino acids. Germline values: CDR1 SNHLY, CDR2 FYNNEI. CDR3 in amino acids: CASSEGPGSYNEQFF. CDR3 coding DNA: TGTGCCAGCAGTGAGGGGCCAGGGTCATACAATGAGCAGTTCTTC. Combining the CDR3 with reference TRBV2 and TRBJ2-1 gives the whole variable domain EPEVTQTPSHQVTQMGQEVILRCVPISNHLYFYWYRQILGQKVEFLVSFYNNEISEKSEIFDDQFSVERPDGSNFTLKIRSTKLEDSAMYFCASSEGPGSYNEQFFGPGTRLTVL.

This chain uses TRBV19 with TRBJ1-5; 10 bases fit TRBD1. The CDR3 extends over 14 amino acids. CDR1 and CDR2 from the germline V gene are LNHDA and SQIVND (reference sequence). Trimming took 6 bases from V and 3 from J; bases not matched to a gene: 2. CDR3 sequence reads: CASSGQGDNQPQHF. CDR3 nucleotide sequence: TGTGCCAGTAGCGGACAGGGGGACAATCAGCCCCAGCATTTT. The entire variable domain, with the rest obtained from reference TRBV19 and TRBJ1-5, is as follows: DGGITQSPKYLFRKEGQNVTLSCEQNLNHDAMYWYRQDPGQGLRLIYYSQIVNDFQKGDIAEGYSVSREKKESFPLTVTSAQKNPTAFYLCASSGQGDNQPQHFGDGTRLSIL.

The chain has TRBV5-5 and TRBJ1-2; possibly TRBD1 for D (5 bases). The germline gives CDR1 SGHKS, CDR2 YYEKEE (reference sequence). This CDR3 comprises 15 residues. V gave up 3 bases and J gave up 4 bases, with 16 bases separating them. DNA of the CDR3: TGTGCCAGCAGCTCACCCCCTCGGGGGACCTATGGCTACACCTTC. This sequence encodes CASSSPPRGTYGYTF.

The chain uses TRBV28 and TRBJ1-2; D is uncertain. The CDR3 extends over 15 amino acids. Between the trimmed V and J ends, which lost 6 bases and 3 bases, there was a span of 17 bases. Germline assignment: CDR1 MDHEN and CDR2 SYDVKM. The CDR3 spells CASRALPGFDYGYTF. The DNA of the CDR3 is TGTGCCAGCAGGGCGCTACCCGGGTTTGACTATGGCTACACCTTC.